These 17 T cell receptor beta chains were all obtained from the same sample, sequenced in a study of CD8 T cells in ankylosing spondylitis. TCRdb reanalysed the 5' RACE reads using MiXCR and keeps one entry per CDR3 protein. Of under 950,000 distinct CDR3 sequences in the sample, around 17% were seen once. Study-level results: A TCR beta motif of fewer than ten highly homologous variants seemed to mark ankylosing spondylitis blood.

Antigens of these TCRs are unknown. The sample taken for sequencing was blood, either unsorted or a sorted T cell fraction (not recorded which). Source of these receptors: a male donor with ankylosing spondylitis.

The chain recombines TRBV5-1 with TRBJ1-1; D remains unclear. In germline, CDR1 is SGHRS, CDR2 YFSETQ. The CDR3 length is 14 residues. The germline V and J ends were trimmed by 2 bases and 6 bases, with 14 bases remaining between them. The CDR3 region is CASSLMGSEAEAFF. In nucleotides, the CDR3 is TGCGCCAGCAGCTTAATGGGTTCGGAAGCTGAAGCTTTCTTT. Supplemented by reference TRBV5-1 and TRBJ1-1, the full variable domain reads KAGVTQTPRYLIKTRGQQVTLSCSPISGHRSVSWYQQTPGQGLQFLFEYFSETQRNKGNFPGRFSGRQFSNSRSEMNVSTLELGDSALYLCASSLMGSEAEAFFGQGTRLTVV.

The chain carries TRBV7-9 and TRBJ1-4, with 9 bases matching TRBD1. After removal of 5 bases from V and 6 bases from J, the junction contained 7 bases not matched to a gene. Germline CDR1 and CDR2: SEHNR and FQNEAQ (reference sequence). The CDR3 runs 15 residues. CDR3 sequence (DNA): TGTGCCAGCAGCACCCGGGACAGGGAGGATGAAAAACTGTTTTTT. The encoded protein is CASSTRDREDEKLFF.

This clonotype was observed at least ten times. This chain uses TRBV20-1 with TRBJ1-5; 9 bases fit TRBD1. CDR3 length: 14 residues. From germline, CDR1 is DFQATT and CDR2 SNEGSKA (reference sequence). Trimming at V came to 6 bases and at J to 3 bases, leaving 6 bases not matched to a gene. CDR3 protein: CSAGGTGPNQPQHF. The CDR3, as DNA: TGCAGTGCGGGGGGGACAGGGCCCAATCAGCCCCAGCATTTT.

There are a few counts of this clonotype. The chain uses TRBV24-1 and TRBJ2-1; TRBD1 matches 8 bases. Germline CDR1 KGHDR, CDR2 SFDVKD. J was trimmed by 4 bases and V by 4 bases; bases with no gene match: 8. The CDR3 spans 16 residues. The CDR3 sequence is CATSDQGQETYNEQFF. CDR3 DNA: TGTGCCACCAGTGACCAGGGACAGGAGACTTACAATGAGCAGTTCTTC.

This clonotype was observed a few times. The gene calls are TRBV20-1 and TRBJ2-7; D gene ambiguous. The CDR3 sequence is 13 residues long. CDR1 and CDR2 from the germline V gene are DFQATT and SNEGSKA (reference sequence). V lost 6 bases, J lost 0 bases, and 12 bases lay in between. CDR3 in amino acids: CSASPDSSYEQYF. The CDR3 DNA follows: TGCAGTGCCAGCCCGGATAGCTCCTACGAGCAGTACTTC.

Comment on this clonotype: A read error may produce the germline difference seen at one junction end. The chain joins TRBV18 to TRBJ2-7; D possibly corresponds to TRBD2 (5 bases). Germline CDR1 and CDR2: KGHSH and LQKENI. The CDR3 extends over 12 amino acids. DNA of the CDR3: TGTGCCAGCTCACCAGGTGGGTGGGAGCAGCACTTC. Encoded protein: CASSPGGWEQHF. The whole variable domain, filled in from reference TRBV18 and TRBJ2-7, reads NAGVMQNPRHLVRRRGQEARLRCSPMKGHSHVYWYRQLPEEGLKFMVYLQKENIIDESGMPKERFSAEFPKEGPSILRIQQVVRGDSAAYFCASSPGGWEQHFGPGTRLTVT.

This clonotype showed up just a few times. The junction and the germline gene differ at one end; a read error may be behind it. V usage is TRBV7-2 and J usage is TRBJ2-3, with 10 bases fitting TRBD2. The CDR3 runs 17 residues. CDR1 and CDR2 (germline): SGHTA, FQGNSA. The CDR3 protein is CASSVALAGTSTDTQYF. CDR3 sequence (DNA): TGTGCCAGCAGCGTAGCACTAGCGGGGACTAGCACAGATACGCAGTATTTT.

The chain employs TRBV9 and TRBJ2-5, with 7 nucleotides matching TRBD1. The CDR3 is 14 amino acids. The V gene's germline CDR1 is SGDLS and CDR2 YYNGEE. V dropped 3 bases and J dropped 0; count of bases not matched to a gene: 2. The CDR3 sequence: CASSETGYQETQYF. DNA for the CDR3: TGTGCCAGCAGCGAGACAGGGTACCAAGAGACCCAGTACTTC.

This clonotype came up a few times. The chain has TRBV5-6 and TRBJ2-5; D perhaps matches TRBD1 (5 bases). Trimming took 7 bases from V and 2 from J, leaving 18 bases between them. The CDR3 runs 15 residues. The V gene's germline CDR1 is SGHDT and CDR2 YYEEEE. CDR3 sequence (DNA): TGTGCCAGCGGAAAGGGGTCAGGCATACAAGAGACCCAGTACTTC. Translated: CASGKGSGIQETQYF. Full variable domain (outside the CDR3, taken from reference TRBV5-6 and TRBJ2-5): DAGVTQSPTHLIKTRGQQVTLRCSPKSGHDTVSWYQQALGQGPQFIFQYYEEEERQRGNFPDRFSGHQFPNYSSELNVNALLLGDSALYLCASGKGSGIQETQYFGPGTRLLVL.

There are many counts of this clonotype. This chain links TRBV27 with TRBJ1-6; TRBD1 aligns across 7 bases. This CDR3 has 15 residues. CDR1 is MNHEY, CDR2 SMNVEV, per germline (reference sequence). V shed 7 bases and J 7 bases; nucleotides not matched to a gene: 10. CDR3 amino acids: CASTRGGQANSPLHF. DNA for the CDR3: TGTGCCAGCACCCGGGGTGGACAGGCCAATTCACCCCTCCACTTT.

The V and J genes are TRBV5-1 and TRBJ1-5, with D unresolved. Trimming took 4 bases from V and 7 from J, leaving 12 bases between them. The CDR3 spans 13 residues. The germline V gene encodes CDR1 SGHRS and CDR2 YFSETQ. CDR3 in DNA: TGCGCCAGCAGCCTAAGATCCGGGCAGCCCCAGCATTTT. Residues: CASSLRSGQPQHF.

The V gene is TRBV12-3 or TRBV12-4, the J gene TRBJ1-1; D gene ambiguous. With 1 base removed from V and 1 base from J, the gap between germline ends came to 10 bases. The CDR3 consists of 15 residues. Here the CDR3 DNA reads TGTGCCAGCAGTTTAGGAGTTCCTTCGAACACTGAAGCTTTCTTT. Residues: CASSLGVPSNTEAFF.

This clonotype was recorded a few times. The chain is built from TRBV29-1 and TRBJ1-2; 7 bases line up with TRBD1. The CDR3 is 12 residues long. J gave up 4 bases and V 2 bases, and 1 base lay outside the gene matches. CDR1 SQVTM and CDR2 ANQGSEA come from the germline V gene. Here the CDR3 reads CSVESGGYGYTF. The DNA for the CDR3 is TGCAGCGTTGAATCAGGGGGCTATGGCTACACCTTC.

This clonotype was detected a few times. The chain has TRBV27 and TRBJ2-1, with 12 bases matching TRBD2. The germline gives CDR1 MNHEY, CDR2 SMNVEV (reference sequence). With V trimmed by 3 bases and J by 5 bases, 5 bases remained unmatched. The CDR3 covers 16 residues. CDR3 sequence: CASSLLGLAGNNEQFF. The CDR3 nucleotides are TGTGCCAGCAGTTTGCTCGGACTAGCGGGAAACAATGAGCAGTTCTTC.

This clonotype was found a few times. This chain links TRBV7-9 with TRBJ2-5; TRBD1 matches at 7 bases. The junction had 11 bases not matched to a gene; V was cut back by 8 bases and J by 5 bases. The CDR3 length is 14 residues. The germline CDR1 and CDR2 sequences are SEHNR and FQNEAQ (reference sequence). In nucleotides, the CDR3 is TGTGCCAGCCGCGCGGTTGACAGGGAGGAGACCCAGTACTTC. Its protein is CASRAVDREETQYF.

The J gene is TRBJ1-2, the V gene TRBV6-1; tentative D call: TRBD1 (5 bases). The V gene's germline CDR1 is MNHNS and CDR2 SASEGT. The V and J ends lost 8 bases and 8 bases respectively, with 21 bases between them. The CDR3 totals 14 residues. CDR3 loop: CASRTGRGAGGYTF. The CDR3 coding sequence is TGTGCCAGCCGAACGGGTCGAGGGGCCGGAGGCTACACCTTC.

This clonotype was seen only a few times. The chain couples TRBV6-5 to TRBJ2-7; no reliable D call. The germline V and J ends were trimmed by 6 bases and 3 bases, with 9 bases remaining between them. This CDR3 comprises 12 residues. Germline-derived CDR1 and CDR2 are MNHEY and SVGAGI. In DNA form, the CDR3 reads TGTGCCAGCAGAGGACGGAACTACGAGCAGTACTTC. Protein product: CASRGRNYEQYF.